Each of the 5 T cell receptor delta chains below was sequenced from the same sample in a study of γδ T cells in repeated Plasmodium falciparum infection. TCRdb re-analyzed the multiplex PCR reads via CATT. The sample lists approximately 53,000 delta-chain clones; 1.7% were seen once. Bulk repertoires came from Vgamma9/Vdelta2+ or Vdelta2-negative gammadelta T cells flow-sorted from PBMC. The sequenced sample consisted of gamma-delta T cells from blood. The receptors originated from a pool of human donors (malaria-infected and uninfected, not separated).

This clone was seen only a few times. With only one base between it and a far larger clone, this is likely a read error. Other DNA sequences from this sample encode an identical CDR3 as well. This chain uses TRDV1 with TRDJ1; TRDD2 matches 7 bases. The CDR3 has 20 residues. Per the germline V gene, CDR1 is TSWWSYY and CDR2 is QGS. CDR3 residues: CALGGAPFLLNRGVTHKLIF. The CDR3 bases are TGTGCTCTTGGGGGGGCCCCCTTCCTTCTCAACAGGGGTGTCACCCATAAGCTCATCTTT.

About this clone: The amino acid sequence in TCRdb belongs to a much larger clone and departs from this DNA's translation at residue 19, likely a sequencing read error; the sequence shown is translated from the DNA. V is TRDV1 and J is TRDJ1; TRDD3 matches 8 bases. This CDR3 region has 25 residues. CDR1 is TSWWSYY, CDR2 QGS, per germline. Losses at the gene ends were 0 bases for V and 4 bases for J; bases not matched to a gene: 34. The CDR3 spells CALGELGKGSGLLLLGILLIDKLIF. The CDR3 coding sequence is TGTGCTCTTGGGGAACTAGGGAAAGGGAGTGGCCTACTGTTACTGGGGATACTCCTGATCGATAAACTCATCTTT.

This clone was seen many times. The protein TCRdb gives is from a much larger clone and does not agree with this DNA's translation at residue 18, likely a read error; the protein shown here comes from the DNA. The chain recombines TRDV1 with TRDJ1; 10 nucleotides agree with TRDD3. The CDR3 is 21 amino acids. Germline CDR1 reads TSWWSYY; CDR2 reads QGS. In DNA, the CDR3 is TGTGCTCTTGGGGAACTTGTACCCCCCCGGGGATGGGGGATACACACCGATAGACTCATCTTT. This sequence encodes CALGELVPPRGWGIHTDRLIF.

With respect to this clone: A read error is likely here: a far larger clone is one base away. Additional DNA sequences in this sample encode the identical CDR3. With the J gene uncalled, the V gene is TRAV38-2/DV8; the table's D call TRDD3 went unverified against the DNA. This CDR3 has 23 residues. Germline CDR1 is TSESDYY and CDR2 is QEAYKQQN. The CDR3: CAYRSARVPNVLGDTRIPYKLIF. CDR3 DNA: TGTGCTTATAGGAGCGCGCGGGTCCCCAACGTACTGGGGGATACGCGTATCCCTTATAAACTCATCTTC.

The table lists this clone with a few counts. This likely stems from a read error, as it lies one base from a far larger clone. The same CDR3 also results from other DNA sequences found in this sample. The CDR3: CALGNLRNPSPGGHTGDKLIF. In DNA form, the CDR3 reads TGTGCTCTTGGGAACCTTAGGAACCCCTCTCCTGGGGGACACACCGGGGATAAACTCATCTTT. This chain joins TRDV1 and TRDJ1, with 8 bases aligning to TRDD3. No J gene was available from TCRdb, and it was assigned here by a germline match of the DNA. The CDR3 totals 21 residues. The V segment lost 5 bases and the J segment 5 bases; nucleotides outside the gene matches: 28. CDR1 is TSWWSYY and CDR2 is QGS in the germline V gene.